This passage covers 20 T cell receptor beta chains from one sample sequenced in a study of T cells in Graves' hyperthyroidism and ophthalmopathy. Amplification of TCR beta CDR3 regions used RNA as the template. HTBI primers were used for first-round RT-PCR of the TCR CDR3. Via MiXCR, TCRdb re-called the multiplex PCR reads, giving one row per CDR3 protein. This repertoire shows about 640,000 distinct CDR3 sequences, roughly 20% found once; its top ten account for approximately 30%. The sample consisted of blood. The origin of the receptors is a man younger than 40 with Graves' ophthalmopathy.

A few counts support this clonotype. The chain couples TRBV3-1 to TRBJ2-2; D call uncertain. CDR1 and CDR2 (germline): LGHDT, YNNKEL (reference sequence). The CDR3 covers 16 residues. V lost 4 bases and J lost 2, with 14 bases in between. Here the CDR3 DNA reads TGTGCCAGCAGCCCAAACTCTTTGTCTAACACCGGGGAGCTGTTTTTT. It encodes CASSPNSLSNTGELFF.

This clonotype was recorded at least ten times. The chain couples TRBV3-1 to TRBJ1-2, with D maybe TRBD1 (6 bases). CDR1 and CDR2 from the germline V gene are LGHDT and YNNKEL (reference sequence). The CDR3 runs 17 residues. Trimming shortened V by 0 bases and J by 4 bases, and 18 bases separated the two germline ends. The CDR3 reads CASSQDTGLTFPYGYTF. The CDR3 DNA reads as TGTGCCAGCAGCCAAGATACAGGGCTCACCTTCCCCTATGGCTACACCTTC.

The chain is built from TRBV7-3 and TRBJ1-1, with D unresolved. V was shortened by 2 bases and J by 3 bases, with 7 bases between the two germline ends. Germline CDR1 is SGHTA and CDR2 is FQGTGA. This CDR3 has 13 residues. The CDR3 DNA reads as TGTGCCAGCAGCTTACAGGTTCACACTGAAGCTTTCTTT. Its translation: CASSLQVHTEAFF.

This clonotype was seen at least ten times. The chain uses TRBV12-3 or TRBV12-4 and TRBJ1-5; no reliable D call. V lost 0 bases and J lost 3, with 12 bases in between. The CDR3 spans 16 residues. CDR3 protein: CASSLAVYSSNQPQHF. The CDR3 nucleotides are TGTGCCAGCAGTTTAGCAGTTTACAGCTCCAATCAGCCCCAGCATTTT.

The rearrangement links TRBV20-1 to TRBJ1-5, with D possibly matching TRBD1 (5 bases). In germline, CDR1 is DFQATT, CDR2 SNEGSKA (reference sequence). V gave up 4 bases and J gave up 4 bases, with 11 bases separating them. CDR3 length: 13 amino acids. CDR3 in amino acids: CSATGDANQPQHF. The CDR3 region has the DNA TGCAGTGCTACGGGGGACGCTAATCAGCCCCAGCATTTT.

The V call is TRBV6-1, the J call TRBJ1-5; D is undetermined. The CDR3 consists of 14 residues. Germline CDR1 is MNHNS and CDR2 is SASEGT. The V and J ends lost 5 bases and 4 bases respectively, with 12 bases between them. CDR3 sequence reads: CASSTDFQNQPQHF. The CDR3 DNA reads TGTGCCAGCAGTACGGACTTCCAGAATCAGCCCCAGCATTTT.

The chain uses TRBV29-1 and TRBJ2-5; D gene ambiguous. With 3 bases removed from V and 2 bases from J, the gap between germline ends came to 7 bases. CDR1 SQVTM and CDR2 ANQGSEA come from the germline V gene. The CDR3 length is 12 residues. The CDR3, as DNA: TGCAGCGTTGATGTGGGACAAGAGACCCAGTACTTC. Residues: CSVDVGQETQYF.

This clonotype came up many times. The chain uses TRBV11-2 and TRBJ2-5; 8 positions match TRBD1. The CDR3 totals 16 residues. Germline CDR1 reads SGHAT; CDR2 reads FQNNGV. J gave up 5 bases and V 5 bases, and 13 bases lay outside the gene matches. The CDR3 DNA sequence: TGTGCCAGCAGCCCCGGAGGACAGGGTTTTGTCGAGACCCAGTACTTC. Translation: CASSPGGQGFVETQYF.

This chain uses TRBV4-2 with TRBJ2-2, with a possible D match to TRBD2 (6 bases). The CDR3 contains 16 residues. Deletions cut 3 bases from V and 5 bases from J, with 16 bases between. Germline lookup yields CDR1 LGHNA and CDR2 YNFKEQ. CDR3 loop: CASSQEGATQTGELFF. The CDR3 DNA sequence: TGTGCCAGCAGCCAGGAGGGCGCAACGCAGACCGGGGAGCTGTTTTTT.

This clonotype was counted a few times. The chain carries TRBV4-2 and TRBJ1-2; TRBD1 is a possible D gene (5 bases). V lost 1 base and J lost 5, with 11 bases in between. Germline V gene data show CDR1 as LGHNA and CDR2 as YNFKEQ. The CDR3 runs 14 residues. CDR3 coding DNA: TGTGCCAGCAGCCAAGTAGGGGCTTGGTATGGCTACACCTTC. Protein product: CASSQVGAWYGYTF.

This clonotype has a handful of counts. V gene TRBV19 combines with J gene TRBJ1-5; D perhaps matches TRBD1 (6 bases). The CDR3 spans 14 residues. Germline V gives CDR1 LNHDA, CDR2 SQIVND (reference sequence). Trimming took 3 bases from V and 4 from J, leaving 10 bases between them. CDR3 in DNA: TGTGCCAGTAGTATGGGGAGGGGGAATCAGCCCCAGCATTTT. It yields the protein CASSMGRGNQPQHF.

The gene calls are TRBV10-3 and TRBJ2-2; the D is unclear. The CDR3 covers 18 residues. Looked up from germline, CDR1 is ENHRY and CDR2 is SYGVKD. Between the trimmed V and J ends, which lost 2 bases and 0 bases, there was a span of 16 bases. In DNA form, the CDR3 reads TGTGCCATCAGTGAGCTGGAGTCTGGACGGACGAACACCGGGGAGCTGTTTTTT. Residues: CAISELESGRTNTGELFF.

The sample holds many counts of this clonotype. The V and J genes are TRBV30 and TRBJ1-1, with D perhaps matching TRBD1 (5 bases). V lost 5 bases to trimming and J lost 0 bases, with 10 bases between them. The CDR3 is 13 residues long. Germline V gives CDR1 GTSNPN, CDR2 SVGIG (reference sequence). The CDR3: CAWSRGLNTEAFF. In DNA, the CDR3 is TGTGCCTGGTCAAGGGGATTGAACACTGAAGCTTTCTTT.

The chain couples TRBV14 to TRBJ2-1; 8 bases are a match to TRBD1. CDR1 SGHDN and CDR2 FVKESK come from the germline V gene. CDR3 size: 15 residues. Trimming at V came to 4 bases and at J to 9 bases, leaving 11 bases not matched to a gene. The CDR3 nucleotides read TGTGCCAGCAGCCCCGGGACAGGCGCTGTGGGTGAGCAGTTCTTC. Its translation: CASSPGTGAVGEQFF.

J is TRBJ2-5 and V is TRBV10-3; 10 positions agree with TRBD2. There are 15 residues in the CDR3. Germline CDR1 and CDR2: ENHRY and SYGVKD. Trimming removed 3 bases from V and 3 bases from J; junction bases left unmatched: 4. CDR3 residues: CAISDGGTSEETQYF. As DNA, the CDR3 is TGTGCCATCAGTGATGGGGGGACTAGCGAAGAGACCCAGTACTTC.

This clonotype was counted between two and nine times. The chain has TRBV4-1 and TRBJ2-2, with 12 nucleotides matching TRBD2. The CDR3 loop spans 16 amino acids. The V and J ends lost 2 bases and 6 bases, in that order; junction bases with no gene match: 4. Germline V gene data show CDR1 as MGHRA and CDR2 as YSYEKL. CDR3 DNA: TGCGCCAGCAGCCAATCTAGCGGGAGGGCCCCCGGGGAGCTGTTTTTT. Protein sequence: CASSQSSGRAPGELFF.

This clonotype was found a few times. The chain employs TRBV9 and TRBJ2-7, with 9 bases matching TRBD1. Germline V lookup: CDR1 SGDLS, CDR2 YYNGEE. There are 17 residues in the CDR3. V lost 5 bases, J lost 2 bases, and 14 bases stayed unmatched. Written as DNA, the CDR3 is TGTGCCAGCAGTAGAAACCCCCCGGGACAGGGCCCCTACGAGCAGTACTTC. Amino acids: CASSRNPPGQGPYEQYF.

The V and J genes are TRBV29-1 and TRBJ1-2; 11 bases map to TRBD1. The CDR3 is made up of 13 amino acids. Per germline, CDR1 SQVTM and CDR2 ANQGSEA. Trimming at V came to 6 bases and at J to 8 bases, leaving 8 bases not matched to a gene. The DNA of the CDR3 is TGCAGCGTGACCGGGACAGGGGGTCCCGGCTACACCTTC. Translation gives CSVTGTGGPGYTF.

This clonotype was seen a handful of times. This chain joins TRBV6-6 and TRBJ2-1; 7 nucleotides line up with TRBD1. This CDR3 spans 16 amino acids. J gave up 9 bases and V 2 bases, and 13 bases lay outside the gene matches. Germline CDR1 MNHNY, CDR2 SVGAGI (reference sequence). CDR3 region: CASSYPSTGTVGEQFF. The CDR3 coding sequence is TGTGCCAGCAGTTACCCCAGTACCGGGACAGTTGGTGAGCAGTTCTTC.

This clonotype was counted between two and nine times. The chain uses TRBV7-2 and TRBJ1-3; D perhaps matches TRBD1 (6 bases). Trimming cost V 4 bases and J 5 bases, with 15 bases left between them. The CDR3 runs to 15 residues. Germline assignment: CDR1 SGHTA and CDR2 FQGNSA. Here the CDR3 reads CASSSGRGPRNTIYF. CDR3 nucleotides: TGTGCCAGCAGCTCGGGCAGGGGCCCTAGAAACACCATATATTTT.